This TCR beta chain emerged from a study of cytomegalovirus exposure and HLA in healthy donors. It was with 60 Vbeta and 13 Jbeta primers that the PCR ran. Here immunoSEQ multiplex PCR was the method, and the copy in TCRdb shows in-frame clones only, minus some. There are roughly 100,000 clones in the sample; nearly 85% occur only once, and under 6.5% lies in the top ten. The TCR comes from a young man in good health and CMV-seronegative. What was sequenced was PBMCs.

CDR3 protein: CASSLEQRAQETQYF. The DNA for the CDR3 is TGTGCCAGCAGCTTGGAACAGAGGGCCCAAGAGACCCAGTACTTC. The chain uses TRBV5-4 and TRBJ2-5; D might be TRBD2 (5 bases). CDR1 and CDR2 from the germline V gene are SGHNT and YYREEE (reference sequence). Trimming left V 0 bases short and J 1 base short, with 10 bases between. The CDR3 length is 15 residues.